Listed below are T cell receptor beta chains from one sample, sequenced in a study of blood T cells in healthy people across ages. TCRdb independently ran MiXCR on the 5' RACE reads; one entry per CDR3 protein. This sample has roughly 1,700,000 distinct CDR3 sequences, with about 30% found just once. Sequenced sample: blood. The receptors come from a woman in her 30s in good health. Each CDR3 is given with its conserved first and last residue. A D gene is named only where the DNA matches it firmly. Some rows mark clone size as missing; the rest say once, few, many or name a class of expanded clone.

clone_size: NA
j_call: TRBJ1-2
v_call: TRBV6-5
d_call: NA
cdr3_nt: TGTGCCAGCAGTAGGGGGGGCCCCTATGGCTACACCTTC
cdr3_aa: CASSRGGPYGYTF

clone_size: NA
j_call: TRBJ2-5
v_call: TRBV5-1
d_call: NA
cdr3_nt: TGCGCCAGCAGCTTTTGGGGAGATGGGGAGACCCAGTACTTC
cdr3_aa: CASSFWGDGETQYF

clone_size: many
j_call: TRBJ2-7
v_call: TRBV4-3
d_call: NA
cdr3_nt: TGCGCCAGCAGCCAAGATGAAGGACCATCAACCACCTACGAGCAGTACTTC
cdr3_aa: CASSQDEGPSTTYEQYF

clone_size: NA
j_call: TRBJ2-3
v_call: TRBV7-2
d_call: TRBD2
cdr3_nt: TGTGCCAGCAGCCCGCCGGGAGCGGGAGGGACATTCACAGATACGCAGTATTTT
cdr3_aa: CASSPPGAGGTFTDTQYF

clone_size: few
j_call: TRBJ2-7
v_call: TRBV4-1
d_call: TRBD2
cdr3_nt: TGCGCCAGCAGCAAAAGCGGCCTAGCGGGGGGCGAGCAGTACTTC
cdr3_aa: CASSKSGLAGGEQYF

clone_size: many
j_call: TRBJ2-1
v_call: TRBV2
d_call: TRBD1
cdr3_nt: TGTGCCAGCAGCCGGGACAGGGGGGAGTACAATGAGCAGTTCTTC
cdr3_aa: CASSRDRGEYNEQFF

clone_size: NA
j_call: TRBJ2-7
v_call: TRBV28
d_call: NA
cdr3_nt: TGTGCCTGCAGTTTGTACCTGGGGTCCGGGGCCTCCTACGAGCAGTACTTC
cdr3_aa: CACSLYLGSGASYEQYF

clone_size: NA
j_call: TRBJ1-5
v_call: TRBV12-3/TRBV12-4
d_call: NA
cdr3_nt: TGTACCAGCGGGAACCGGACCCCAAATCAGCCCCAGCATTTT
cdr3_aa: CTSGNRTPNQPQHF

clone_size: NA
j_call: TRBJ2-7
v_call: TRBV28
d_call: NA
cdr3_nt: TGTGCCAGCAGTTTCTTGGACAGTAACTACGAGCAGTACTTC
cdr3_aa: CASSFLDSNYEQYF

clone_size: NA
j_call: TRBJ2-7
v_call: TRBV20-1
d_call: NA
cdr3_nt: TGCAGTGCTCCTACGACTGCCAACTCCTACGAGCAGTACTTC
cdr3_aa: CSAPTTANSYEQYF

clone_size: many
j_call: TRBJ2-3
v_call: TRBV29-1
d_call: NA
cdr3_nt: TGCAGCGTTGAAGGTGGGGAAAGCACAGATACGCAGTATTTT
cdr3_aa: CSVEGGESTDTQYF

clone_size: NA
j_call: TRBJ2-7
v_call: TRBV5-1
d_call: NA
cdr3_nt: TGCGCCAGCAAACCATCGGTTAACTCCTACGAGCAGTACTTC
cdr3_aa: CASKPSVNSYEQYF

clone_size: NA
j_call: TRBJ2-7
v_call: TRBV28
d_call: TRBD1
cdr3_nt: TGTGCCAGCAACACGGGACAGGAGTCGGGCGAGCAGTACTTC
cdr3_aa: CASNTGQESGEQYF

clone_size: NA
j_call: TRBJ2-7
v_call: TRBV12-3/TRBV12-4
d_call: NA
cdr3_nt: TGTGCCAGCAGTTACGGGAGTGGGAAGCAGTACTTC
cdr3_aa: CASSYGSGKQYF

clone_size: NA
j_call: TRBJ2-7
v_call: TRBV6-6
d_call: NA
cdr3_nt: TGTGCCAGCAGGGATATTACCAAGGGGAGCTCCTACAATGAGCAGTACTTC
cdr3_aa: CASRDITKGSSYNEQYF

clone_size: many
j_call: TRBJ2-7
v_call: TRBV10-3
d_call: TRBD1
cdr3_nt: TGTGCCATCAGTGATAGGGACAGGGAGACCTACGAGCAGTACTTC
cdr3_aa: CAISDRDRETYEQYF

clone_size: NA
j_call: TRBJ1-4
v_call: TRBV3-1
d_call: TRBD1
cdr3_nt: TGTGCCAGCAGCCACCGGACAGGGGCGGGTGAAAAACTGTTTTTT
cdr3_aa: CASSHRTGAGEKLFF

clone_size: NA
j_call: TRBJ2-2
v_call: TRBV7-3
d_call: NA
cdr3_nt: TGTGCCAGCAGCCCTGTCCGCGGAGACACCGGGGAGTTGTTTTTT
cdr3_aa: CASSPVRGDTGELFF

clone_size: few
j_call: TRBJ2-5
v_call: TRBV5-1
d_call: TRBD2
cdr3_nt: TGCGCCAGCAGCCCAGGACTAGCGGGAGGGCCGGTGGGAGAGACCCAGTACTTC
cdr3_aa: CASSPGLAGGPVGETQYF

clone_size: NA
j_call: TRBJ1-5
v_call: TRBV29-1
d_call: NA
cdr3_nt: TGCGGCGTTCTTCAGGGCGAGGGTCAGCCCCAGCATTTT
cdr3_aa: CGVLQGEGQPQHF

clone_size: NA
j_call: TRBJ2-5
v_call: TRBV5-4
d_call: NA
cdr3_nt: TGTGCCAGCAGCTCCCAGAACGGCTATGAGCAGTACTTC
cdr3_aa: CASSSQNGYEQYF

clone_size: many
j_call: TRBJ1-2
v_call: TRBV5-1
d_call: TRBD1
cdr3_nt: TGCGCCAGCAGGTACCCGGGACAGGCGAACTATGGCTACACCTTC
cdr3_aa: CASRYPGQANYGYTF

clone_size: NA
j_call: TRBJ2-1
v_call: TRBV12-3/TRBV12-4
d_call: TRBD1
cdr3_nt: TGTGCCAGCTTGGGGACAGCCCAAGAGACCCAGTTCTTC
cdr3_aa: CASLGTAQETQFF

clone_size: NA
j_call: TRBJ1-1
v_call: TRBV29-1
d_call: NA
cdr3_nt: TGCAGCGTTGCCTTGGGCCCCAACACTGAAGCTTTCTTT
cdr3_aa: CSVALGPNTEAFF

clone_size: few
j_call: TRBJ1-1
v_call: TRBV5-1
d_call: NA
cdr3_nt: TGCGCCAGCAGCTTGGGTTGGCAGGAACGGGAAGCTTTCTTT
cdr3_aa: CASSLGWQEREAFF

clone_size: few
j_call: TRBJ1-5
v_call: TRBV20-1
d_call: NA
cdr3_nt: TGCAGTGCAGGCCAGCCCCAGCATTTT
cdr3_aa: CSAGQPQHF

clone_size: NA
j_call: TRBJ1-6
v_call: TRBV5-1
d_call: TRBD1
cdr3_nt: TGCGCCAGCAGCTGGGGACAGGTCTCATCACCCCTCCACTTT
cdr3_aa: CASSWGQVSSPLHF

clone_size: NA
j_call: TRBJ2-3
v_call: TRBV5-1
d_call: TRBD2
cdr3_nt: TGCGCCAGCAGCTTGCCCGGGACTAGGATTCCCGATACGCAGTATTTT
cdr3_aa: CASSLPGTRIPDTQYF

clone_size: NA
j_call: TRBJ2-1
v_call: TRBV5-1
d_call: NA
cdr3_nt: TGCGCCAGCAGCTTGGCCTTGGATTTTACCAATGAGCAGTTCTTC
cdr3_aa: CASSLALDFTNEQFF

clone_size: many
j_call: TRBJ2-1
v_call: TRBV4-3
d_call: TRBD2
cdr3_nt: TGCGCCAGCAGCCAAGGTCTAGCGGGAGGGTATGAGCAGTTCTTC
cdr3_aa: CASSQGLAGGYEQFF

clone_size: many
j_call: TRBJ2-5
v_call: TRBV27
d_call: NA
cdr3_nt: TGTGCCAGCAGCTGGCTGGGCAGCCTACAAGAGACCCAGTACTTC
cdr3_aa: CASSWLGSLQETQYF

clone_size: NA
j_call: TRBJ2-7
v_call: TRBV7-2
d_call: TRBD2
cdr3_nt: TGTGCCAGCAGCCCAAGCCCGGGTAGCGGGCACTACGAGCAGTACTTC
cdr3_aa: CASSPSPGSGHYEQYF

clone_size: NA
j_call: TRBJ2-3
v_call: TRBV30
d_call: NA
cdr3_nt: TGTGCCTGGAGTCCTTTTGGGATCACAGATACGCAGTATTTT
cdr3_aa: CAWSPFGITDTQYF

clone_size: few
j_call: TRBJ1-3
v_call: TRBV6-5
d_call: NA
cdr3_nt: TGTGCCAGCAGTTACTACGGCGGAAACACCATATATTTT
cdr3_aa: CASSYYGGNTIYF

clone_size: NA
j_call: TRBJ1-1
v_call: TRBV9
d_call: NA
cdr3_nt: TGTACCAGCAGCCCCCACGTAGGGGCTGAAGCTTTCTTT
cdr3_aa: CTSSPHVGAEAFF

clone_size: NA
j_call: TRBJ2-1
v_call: TRBV5-5
d_call: TRBD1
cdr3_nt: TGTGCCAGCAGCCGAACAGGACAGGTCACCTACAATGAGCAGTTCTTC
cdr3_aa: CASSRTGQVTYNEQFF

clone_size: many
j_call: TRBJ2-2
v_call: TRBV29-1
d_call: TRBD1
cdr3_nt: TGCAGCGGCACAGGGGCCGCCGGGGAGCTGTTTTTT
cdr3_aa: CSGTGAAGELFF

clone_size: NA
j_call: TRBJ2-5
v_call: TRBV5-1
d_call: TRBD1
cdr3_nt: TGCGCCAGCAGCAGTGGGACAGGGAGGCGGCAAGAGACCCAGTACTTC
cdr3_aa: CASSSGTGRRQETQYF

clone_size: NA
j_call: TRBJ2-7
v_call: TRBV6-6
d_call: NA
cdr3_nt: TGTGCCAGCAGCTCGCCTACTAGTACCTACGAGCAGTACTTC
cdr3_aa: CASSSPTSTYEQYF

clone_size: many
j_call: TRBJ2-7
v_call: TRBV28
d_call: NA
cdr3_nt: TGTGCCAGCAGACCAGTACCGGGGCGCGGGGATGACGAGCAGTACTTC
cdr3_aa: CASRPVPGRGDDEQYF

clone_size: NA
j_call: TRBJ2-3
v_call: TRBV29-1
d_call: NA
cdr3_nt: TGCAGCGTTGACATAGCGGAGGAGGGAGATACGCAGTATTTT
cdr3_aa: CSVDIAEEGDTQYF

clone_size: many
j_call: TRBJ2-5
v_call: TRBV12-3/TRBV12-4
d_call: NA
cdr3_nt: TGTGCCAGCAGTGTTCAGGGTCGAGAGACCCAGTACTTC
cdr3_aa: CASSVQGRETQYF

clone_size: few
j_call: TRBJ1-2
v_call: TRBV5-1
d_call: NA
cdr3_nt: TGCGCCAGCAGCTTGGATTCAGGGAGTGGGGGCTACACCTTC
cdr3_aa: CASSLDSGSGGYTF

clone_size: few
j_call: TRBJ1-2
v_call: TRBV11-2
d_call: NA
cdr3_nt: TGTGCCAGCAGCTTAGGGGAAGGGGAAATTGGCTACACCTTC
cdr3_aa: CASSLGEGEIGYTF

clone_size: NA
j_call: TRBJ2-1
v_call: TRBV29-1
d_call: NA
cdr3_nt: TGCAGCCCCCGGTGGGCCAATGAGCAGTTCTTC
cdr3_aa: CSPRWANEQFF

clone_size: NA
j_call: TRBJ1-5
v_call: TRBV15
d_call: NA
cdr3_nt: TGTGCCACCAGCAGAGATTCCAATACTGGGGAGTGCAATCAGCCCCAGCATTTT
cdr3_aa: CATSRDSNTGECNQPQHF

clone_size: NA
j_call: TRBJ2-4
v_call: TRBV4-1
d_call: TRBD2
cdr3_nt: TGCGCCAGCGGTGCCCTTGCGGGAGGCGACATTCAGTACTTC
cdr3_aa: CASGALAGGDIQYF

clone_size: once
j_call: TRBJ2-7
v_call: TRBV5-1
d_call: TRBD1
cdr3_nt: TGTGCCAGCAGCGACGACAGGGATCCGCACTACGAGCAGTACTTC
cdr3_aa: CASSDDRDPHYEQYF

clone_size: few
j_call: TRBJ2-1
v_call: TRBV2
d_call: TRBD2
cdr3_nt: TGTGCCAGCAGGGCACTAGCGGGAGGACAGTTCTTC
cdr3_aa: CASRALAGGQFF